A single sample gave rise to the 8 T cell receptor beta chains below, sequenced in a study of cytomegalovirus exposure and HLA in healthy donors. Primers for the PCR totalled 60 Vbeta and 13 Jbeta. Using immunoSEQ multiplex PCR, the repertoire was profiled, and TCRdb retains in-frame clones only, with some absent. The sample lists about 150,000 clones; just under 70% were seen once. Material: PBMCs. The source of these receptors is a man in his fifties or sixties in good health and CMV-seronegative.

The chain has TRBV5-4 and TRBJ2-1, with 7 positions matching TRBD2. The V gene end was trimmed by 7 bases and the J gene end by 4 bases; junction bases not matched to a gene: 11. Looked up from germline, CDR1 is SGHNT and CDR2 is YYREEE (reference sequence). There are 15 residues in the CDR3. This chain's CDR3 is CASRTGGSQYNEQFF. For the CDR3, the DNA is TGTGCCAGCCGGACCGGCGGGAGCCAGTACAATGAGCAGTTCTTC. The full variable domain, completed using reference TRBV5-4 and TRBJ2-1, is ETGVTQSPTHLIKTRGQQVTLRCSSQSGHNTVSWYQQALGQGPQFIFQYYREEENGRGNFPPRFSGLQFPNYSSELNVNALELDDSALYLCASRTGGSQYNEQFFGPGTRLTVL.

The chain couples TRBV25-1 to TRBJ2-7, with TRBD2 as a possible D gene (6 bases). Germline V CDR1 and CDR2: MGHDK, SYGVNS. The V and J ends lost 3 bases and 2 bases respectively, with 20 bases between them. This CDR3 region has 17 residues. This CDR3 is CASSDPGDRLGAYEQYF. The CDR3 DNA is TGTGCCAGCAGTGACCCGGGAGACCGCTTAGGGGCCTACGAGCAGTACTTC.

The chain couples TRBV6-5 to TRBJ1-5; a possible D gene is TRBD1 (6 bases). The CDR3 length is 15 residues. Germline V CDR1 and CDR2: MNHEY, SVGAGI. Trimming took off 8 bases at V and 2 bases at J, with 16 bases between the two ends. The CDR3 reads CASGGAGKGNQPQHF. The CDR3 region has the DNA TGTGCCAGCGGGGGGGCGGGGAAGGGCAATCAGCCCCAGCATTTT.

This clone was seen once. The chain couples TRBV5-4 to TRBJ2-7, with a tentative D call TRBD2 (5 bases). Trimming cost V 4 bases and J 4 bases, with 18 bases left between them. The germline V gene has CDR1 SGHNT and CDR2 YYREEE (reference sequence). The CDR3 extends over 15 amino acids. This CDR3 is CASSRVRASGYEQYF. CDR3 sequence (DNA): TGTGCCAGCAGCCGGGTGAGGGCCTCGGGGTACGAGCAGTACTTC.

V usage is TRBV29-1 and J usage is TRBJ1-1, with 7 bases lining up with TRBD1. Looked up from germline, CDR1 is SQVTM and CDR2 is ANQGSEA. This CDR3 region has 13 residues. V shed 4 bases and J 3 bases; nucleotides not matched to a gene: 5. The CDR3 bases are TGCAGCGTTGTCGGACAGGAGTACACTGAAGCTTTCTTT. This translates into CSVVGQEYTEAFF.

This chain joins TRBV11-2 and TRBJ2-7, with 9 bases lining up with TRBD1. Germline CDR1 SGHAT, CDR2 FQNNGV. This CDR3 has 18 residues. The V and J ends lost 4 bases and 4 bases, in that order; junction bases with no gene match: 17. CDR3 sequence reads: CASSSVSPRQTGGYEQYF. CDR3 sequence (DNA): TGTGCCAGCAGCTCCGTTTCCCCTCGTCAGACAGGGGGTTACGAGCAGTACTTC.

This chain uses TRBV29-1 with TRBJ1-1, with D maybe TRBD1 (5 bases). The CDR3 consists of 13 residues. The V end was cut by 6 bases, the J end by 0 bases, with 11 bases between. Germline CDR1 reads SQVTM; CDR2 reads ANQGSEA. The CDR3 loop reads CSVAGKMNTEAFF. The CDR3 DNA reads as TGCAGCGTGGCAGGGAAGATGAACACTGAAGCTTTCTTT.

The chain carries TRBV5-6 and TRBJ2-2, with TRBD2 matching over 11 bases. Germline V gene lookup returns CDR1 SGHDT and CDR2 YYEEEE. The V and J ends lost 4 bases and 1 base, in that order; junction bases with no gene match: 3. This CDR3 contains 16 residues. The CDR3 loop is CASSAGLAGNTGELFF. The CDR3 bases are TGTGCCAGCAGCGCTGGACTAGCGGGGAACACCGGGGAGCTGTTTTTT. The full variable domain, its missing parts supplied by reference TRBV5-6 and TRBJ2-2, is DAGVTQSPTHLIKTRGQQVTLRCSPKSGHDTVSWYQQALGQGPQFIFQYYEEEERQRGNFPDRFSGHQFPNYSSELNVNALLLGDSALYLCASSAGLAGNTGELFFGEGSRLTVL.